This record concerns one T cell receptor (beta chain) sequence. This may stem from a read error, because a much larger clone lies one nucleotide away. The CDR3 has 17 amino acids. Germline V gene lookup returns CDR1 SGHDT and CDR2 YYEEEE. J was trimmed by 0 bases and V by 4 bases; bases with no gene match: 8. TCRdb re-called the 5' RACE reads through MiXCR, storing one row per CDR3 protein. The data contain about 40,000 distinct CDR3 sequences, 18% of them singletons. The sequence was obtained from a female donor with breast cancer. This chain uses TRBV5-6 with TRBJ2-3, with 10 positions matching TRBD2. Material for sequencing was naive CD4+ T cells sorted from a lymph node. Noted subset: naive CD4+ T cells, CD4+CD45RA+CD25-. CDR3 residues: CASSPGASGSSTDTQYF. CDR3 coding DNA: TGTGCCAGCAGCCCCGGGGCTAGCGGGAGCAGCACAGATACGCAGTATTTT. Drawing the rest from reference TRBV5-6 and TRBJ2-3, the complete variable domain is DAGVTQSPTHLIKTRGQQVTLRCSPKSGHDTVSWYQQALGQGPQFIFQYYEEEERQRGNFPDRFSGHQFPNYSSELNVNALLLGDSALYLCASSPGASGSSTDTQYFGPGTRLTVL.